These 13 T cell receptor beta chains were all obtained from the same sample, sequenced in a study of blood T cell repertoires in COVID-19. TCRdb's table, derived via immunoSEQ multiplex PCR, lists solely in-frame clones and lacks some. The sample yields over 45,000 clones, 65% to 90% seen once. The sample consisted of peripheral blood. Receptor source: a man in his forties with acute or convalescent COVID-19.

The chain has TRBV14 and TRBJ2-1; 8 bases are shared with TRBD2. The V segment lost 4 bases and the J segment 9 bases; nucleotides outside the gene matches: 2. In germline, CDR1 is SGHDN, CDR2 FVKESK. This CDR3 has 12 amino acids. CDR3 in DNA: TGTGCCAGCAGCCCCACTAGCGGTGAGCAGTTCTTC. Its protein is CASSPTSGEQFF.

The CDR3 reads CAISDLTPNTEAFF. The CDR3 DNA sequence: TGTGCCATCAGTGACCTCACACCGAACACTGAAGCTTTCTTT. The V gene is TRBV10-3, the J gene TRBJ1-1, with D hard to call. Germline values: CDR1 ENHRY, CDR2 SYGVKD. Trimming removed 3 bases from V and 1 base from J, with 9 bases in between. The CDR3 is 14 amino acids.

The CDR3 protein is CASGTPNSYEQYF. Here the CDR3 DNA reads TGTGCCAGCGGGACACCTAACTCCTACGAGCAGTACTTC. This chain uses TRBV9 with TRBJ2-7, with D perhaps matching TRBD1 (6 bases). Between the trimmed V and J ends, which lost 7 bases and 0 bases, there was a span of 11 bases. The CDR3 spans 13 residues. Germline V lookup: CDR1 SGDLS, CDR2 YYNGEE.

This clone occurred a few times. This chain links TRBV7-2 with TRBJ1-1; a weak D match, TRBD1 (5 bases). Per germline, CDR1 SGHTA and CDR2 FQGNSA. This CDR3 contains 14 residues. Trimming pared 2 bases from V and 1 base from J, leaving 8 bases between. The chain's CDR3 is CASSLIGGNTEAFF. The CDR3 bases are TGTGCCAGCAGCTTAATCGGGGGGAACACTGAAGCTTTCTTT.

This chain connects TRBV28 to TRBJ2-7; 7 bases match TRBD1. Germline loops: CDR1 MDHEN, CDR2 SYDVKM. The V segment lost 6 bases and the J segment 3 bases; nucleotides outside the gene matches: 5. The CDR3 length is 13 residues. The DNA of the CDR3 is TGTGCCAGCAGATCGACAGGGATCTACGAGCAGTACTTC. Translating gives CASRSTGIYEQYF. Full variable domain (outside the CDR3, taken from reference TRBV28 and TRBJ2-7): DVKVTQSSRYLVKRTGEKVFLECVQDMDHENMFWYRQDPGLGLRLIYFSYDVKMKEKGDIPEGYSVSREKKERFSLILESASTNQTSMYLCASRSTGIYEQYFGPGTRLTVT.

This clone was seen once. The gene calls are TRBV5-1 and TRBJ2-5; tentatively, D is TRBD1 (5 bases). V lost 4 bases and J 1 base, leaving 20 bases between the germline ends. This CDR3 has 17 residues. The germline gives CDR1 SGHRS, CDR2 YFSETQ. CDR3 coding DNA: TGCGCCAGCAGCCCTAAGGGGTCGCGGATAGTCCAAGAGACCCAGTACTTC. It yields the protein CASSPKGSRIVQETQYF.

This clone was seen only a few times. The chain carries TRBV19 and TRBJ2-3; 9 bases are shared with TRBD2. Germline assignment: CDR1 LNHDA and CDR2 SQIVND (reference sequence). CDR3 size: 15 residues. V lost 3 bases, J lost 2 bases, and 3 bases stayed unmatched. The CDR3 DNA reads as TGTGCCAGTAGTATGGGCGGGGGGGACACAGATACGCAGTATTTT. Protein product: CASSMGGGDTDTQYF.

Only one count was recorded for this clone. This chain joins TRBV19 and TRBJ2-7, with 9 nucleotides matching TRBD1. The ends lost 3 bases at V and 4 bases at J; junction bases unmatched: 7. Germline V gene data show CDR1 as LNHDA and CDR2 as SQIVND (reference sequence). CDR3 length equals 15 residues. This CDR3 reads CASSILPGQGYEQYF. The CDR3, as DNA: TGTGCCAGTAGTATCCTCCCGGGACAGGGTTACGAGCAGTACTTC.

This sequence joins TRBV5-6 and TRBJ1-5, with unresolved D. This CDR3 spans 15 amino acids. Trimming pared 0 bases from V and 7 bases from J, leaving 14 bases between. CDR1 is SGHDT and CDR2 is YYEEEE in the germline V gene. As DNA, the CDR3 is TGTGCCAGCAGCTTGGGCGGCTTGGAAGCACAGCCCCAGCATTTT. It codes for CASSLGGLEAQPQHF.

This sequence joins TRBV29-1 and TRBJ2-4, with TRBD1 as a possible D gene (6 bases). This CDR3 has 17 amino acids. V was clipped by 0 bases and J by 0 bases, with 15 bases between them. Looked up from germline, CDR1 is SQVTM and CDR2 is ANQGSEA. This chain's CDR3 is CSVEDLRWTVAKNIQYF. The CDR3 bases are TGCAGCGTTGAAGATCTTCGGTGGACAGTAGCCAAAAACATTCAGTACTTC.

The DNA for the CDR3 is TGTGCCAGCAGTGAAGTAGTAGATACGCAGTATTTT. As protein: CASSEVVDTQYF. The chain joins TRBV6-1 to TRBJ2-3; D is uncertain. V gave up 1 base and J gave up 5 bases, with 4 bases separating them. The CDR3 extends over 12 amino acids. Germline V gives CDR1 MNHNS, CDR2 SASEGT.

The chain has TRBV6-4 and TRBJ2-1; 14 positions agree with TRBD2. The CDR3 loop spans 20 amino acids. V was pared by 6 bases and J by 0 bases, with 13 bases of the junction left unmatched. Germline V gene data show CDR1 as MRHNA and CDR2 as SNTAGT. The CDR3 DNA sequence: TGTGCCAGCAGCCTGACTAGCGGGGGGGCCTTCACTAGCTCCTACAATGAGCAGTTCTTC. This sequence encodes CASSLTSGGAFTSSYNEQFF.

The gene calls are TRBV24-1 and TRBJ2-2, with D perhaps matching TRBD1 (6 bases). Germline CDR1 is KGHDR and CDR2 is SFDVKD. CDR3 length: 14 residues. The germline V and J ends were trimmed by 10 bases and 3 bases, with 14 bases remaining between them. CDR3: CATQGIRDTGELFF. The CDR3 nucleotides read TGTGCCACGCAGGGGATCAGGGACACCGGGGAGCTGTTTTTT.